A selection of T cell receptor beta chains follows, all from one sample in a study of identical twins. TCRdb re-analysed the 5' RACE reads in MiXCR, keeping a single row per CDR3 protein. There are 540,000 or so distinct CDR3 sequences in the sample; approximately 20% occur only once, and around 0.5% lies in the top ten. Separately, the same data were catalogued under a study of yellow fever vaccine responses in identical twins.

The sequenced material came from CD4+ T cells sorted from blood. These receptors were collected from a woman between 18 and 30 years old in good health. The CDR3 runs from the conserved cysteine through the conserved F or W. Fields, in order: D gene, V gene, J gene, clone size, CDR3 length, CDR3 protein, CDR3 DNA. D genes are given only for firm matches. Part of the rows lack a size; the others show once, few, many or a class for expanded clones.

D gene: NA; V gene: TRBV6-1; J gene: TRBJ2-6; clone size: NA; CDR3 length: 16; CDR3 protein: CATQVGRTSGANVLTF; CDR3 DNA: TGTGCCACCCAGGTGGGCCGTACCTCTGGGGCCAACGTCCTGACTTTC
D gene: NA; V gene: TRBV12-3/TRBV12-4; J gene: TRBJ2-2; clone size: few; CDR3 length: 15; CDR3 protein: CASSPRQANTGELFF; CDR3 DNA: TGTGCCAGCAGTCCCCGACAGGCGAACACCGGGGAGCTGTTTTTT
D gene: NA; V gene: TRBV5-4; J gene: TRBJ2-7; clone size: NA; CDR3 length: 15; CDR3 protein: CASSKERHGSYEQYF; CDR3 DNA: TGTGCCAGCAGCAAGGAGAGACACGGATCCTACGAGCAGTACTTC
D gene: NA; V gene: TRBV21-1; J gene: TRBJ1-5; clone size: few; CDR3 length: 15; CDR3 protein: CASSKSGRGNQPQHF; CDR3 DNA: TGTGCCAGCAGCAAATCCGGCAGAGGCAATCAGCCCCAGCATTTT
D gene: NA; V gene: TRBV5-1; J gene: TRBJ2-2; clone size: NA; CDR3 length: 14; CDR3 protein: CASSTDYGTGELFF; CDR3 DNA: TGCGCCAGCAGCACGGACTACGGCACCGGGGAGCTGTTTTTT
D gene: TRBD1; V gene: TRBV20-1; J gene: TRBJ2-2; clone size: once; CDR3 length: 13; CDR3 protein: CSARDRRTGELFF; CDR3 DNA: TGCAGTGCAAGGGACAGGCGGACCGGGGAGCTGTTTTTT
D gene: TRBD2; V gene: TRBV28; J gene: TRBJ2-7; clone size: NA; CDR3 length: 15; CDR3 protein: CASSKRTSVVYEQYF; CDR3 DNA: TGTGCCAGCAGTAAACGGACTAGCGTCGTCTACGAGCAGTACTTC
D gene: TRBD2; V gene: TRBV5-1; J gene: TRBJ2-3; clone size: few; CDR3 length: 19; CDR3 protein: CASSPGLAGGPRRTDTQYF; CDR3 DNA: TGCGCCAGCAGCCCGGGACTAGCGGGAGGGCCCAGGAGGACAGATACGCAGTATTTT
D gene: NA; V gene: TRBV5-1; J gene: TRBJ1-2; clone size: few; CDR3 length: 13; CDR3 protein: CASAPPDGAGYTF; CDR3 DNA: TGCGCCAGCGCCCCTCCGGATGGTGCGGGCTACACCTTC
D gene: NA; V gene: TRBV5-1; J gene: TRBJ2-3; clone size: few; CDR3 length: 16; CDR3 protein: CASSLPQGPRTDTQYF; CDR3 DNA: TGCGCCAGCAGCTTGCCTCAGGGTCCACGCACAGATACGCAGTATTTT